The 20 T cell receptor beta chains given below trace back to one sample, sequenced in a study of blood T cell repertoires in COVID-19. Using immunoSEQ multiplex PCR, the repertoire was profiled, and TCRdb retains in-frame clones only, with some absent. Here the sample spans around 80,000 clones, roughly 80% being singletons. Sequencing used peripheral blood. The origin of the receptors is a woman over 75 with acute or convalescent COVID-19.

The CDR3 coding sequence is TGTGCTAGTGGACAAGAGGTTAACACCGGGGAGCTGTTTTTT. This sequence encodes CASGQEVNTGELFF. The chain uses TRBV12-5 and TRBJ2-2; D is unresolved. The CDR3 sequence is 14 residues long. Looked up from germline, CDR1 is LGHNT and CDR2 is FRNRAP. V lost 6 bases and J 2 bases, leaving 10 bases between the germline ends.

This clone was seen more than once but under ten times. The chain uses TRBV19 and TRBJ2-2; tentative D call: TRBD2 (5 bases). Germline values: CDR1 LNHDA, CDR2 SQIVND (reference sequence). V dropped 8 bases and J dropped 5 bases, with 15 bases sitting between them. This CDR3 contains 14 residues. DNA of the CDR3: TGTGCCAGTTCTTCATTCGGGGAGACCGGGGAGCTGTTTTTT. This translates into CASSSFGETGELFF.

The chain recombines TRBV5-1 with TRBJ1-3; TRBD1 agrees at 9 bases. The CDR3 runs to 17 residues. The V gene end was trimmed by 3 bases and the J gene end by 0 bases; junction bases not matched to a gene: 7. Per germline, CDR1 SGHRS and CDR2 YFSETQ. In DNA form, the CDR3 reads TGCGCCAGCAGCTCAAATGTACAGGGGGCCTCTGGAAACACCATATATTTT. Residues: CASSSNVQGASGNTIYF.

V usage is TRBV4-1 and J usage is TRBJ2-2, with D possibly being TRBD2 (6 bases). Germline assignment: CDR1 MGHRA and CDR2 YSYEKL. Trimming shortened V by 0 bases and J by 5 bases, and 16 bases separated the two germline ends. The CDR3 is 17 amino acids. The CDR3 sequence is CASSQELVGLKTGELFF. Written as DNA, the CDR3 is TGCGCCAGCAGCCAAGAACTAGTGGGACTTAAAACCGGGGAGCTGTTTTTT.

The chain has TRBV18 and TRBJ1-1; 7 positions agree with TRBD1. With V trimmed by 3 bases and J by 6 bases, 7 bases remained unmatched. The CDR3 length is 14 residues. The germline gives CDR1 KGHSH, CDR2 LQKENI. The CDR3 DNA is TGTGCCAGCTCACCTGGGACAGCGCGAGCTGAAGCTTTCTTT. Encoded protein: CASSPGTARAEAFF.

As for this clone: The germline gene is not matched at one end of the junction; a read error may be the cause. The genes are TRBV4-1 and TRBJ1-5; D gene ambiguous. The CDR3 is 10 residues long. Germline CDR1 and CDR2: MGHRA and YSYEKL. The CDR3 reads CASSRVSVAF. For the CDR3, the DNA is TGCGCCAGCAGCCGAGTATCCGTCGCTTTT.

CDR3 region: CASSGTGGGYGYTF. The DNA for the CDR3 is TGTGCCAGCAGTGGGACAGGGGGAGGCTATGGCTACACCTTC. The rearrangement uses TRBV2 and TRBJ1-2; 10 bases are shared with TRBD1. V was pared by 4 bases and J by 4 bases, with 3 bases of the junction left unmatched. Per the germline V gene, CDR1 is SNHLY and CDR2 is FYNNEI. The CDR3 sequence is 14 residues long.

V gene TRBV6-5 combines with J gene TRBJ2-7, with D perhaps TRBD2 (5 bases). The CDR3 has 14 residues. CDR1 is MNHEY and CDR2 is SVGAGI in the germline V gene. Trimming shortened V by 6 bases and J by 3 bases, and 15 bases separated the two germline ends. CDR3 DNA sequence: TGTGCCAGCAGCCGACGGGAAAAAATCTACGAGCAGTACTTC. Protein: CASSRREKIYEQYF.

The chain has TRBV30 and TRBJ1-6; TRBD1 might be the D (6 bases). The CDR3 loop spans 14 amino acids. Germline V lookup: CDR1 GTSNPN, CDR2 SVGIG (reference sequence). The ends were cut back, 0 bases at V and 10 bases at J, with 13 bases in the middle. In DNA, the CDR3 is TGTGCCTGGAGTGTACGGGGGGGCCGATCACCCCTCCACTTT. It is translated as CAWSVRGGRSPLHF.

The chain recombines TRBV15 with TRBJ2-1; D possibly corresponds to TRBD2 (7 bases). The CDR3 totals 19 residues. From germline, CDR1 is LNHNV and CDR2 YYDKDF (reference sequence). V was pared by 0 bases and J by 1 base, with 19 bases between. DNA for the CDR3: TGTGCCACCAGCAGAGATTTGAGCGGGGACACCTCGTCCTACAATGAGCAGTTCTTC. Amino acids: CATSRDLSGDTSSYNEQFF.

There are a few counts of this clone. The rearrangement links TRBV11-3 to TRBJ1-1, with TRBD1 identical over 9 bases. Germline trimming cut 6 bases from V and 4 bases from J; bases unmatched to any gene: 9. The CDR3 totals 15 residues. CDR1 and CDR2 from the germline V gene are SGHNT and YENEEA. CDR3 protein: CASRGQGRGSTEAFF. Here the CDR3 DNA reads TGTGCCAGCAGGGGACAGGGCAGAGGGAGCACTGAAGCTTTCTTT.

The rearrangement joins TRBV12-3 or TRBV12-4 to TRBJ1-3; D gene unclear. The CDR3 spans 12 residues. Trimming cost V 2 bases and J 4 bases, with 3 bases left between them. This chain's CDR3 is CASSLQGNTIYF. The CDR3 DNA sequence: TGTGCCAGCAGTTTACAGGGAAACACCATATATTTT.

This chain links TRBV28 with TRBJ1-4, with D tentatively TRBD1 (6 bases). Germline CDR1 and CDR2: MDHEN and SYDVKM. CDR3 size: 14 residues. V was shortened by 8 bases and J by 7 bases, with 17 bases between the two germline ends. The CDR3 sequence: CASLPGGLPEKLFF. The CDR3, as DNA: TGTGCCAGCCTTCCGGGGGGCCTTCCTGAAAAACTGTTTTTT.

V gene TRBV9 combines with J gene TRBJ2-3; 7 bases agree with TRBD2. There are 17 residues in the CDR3. Trimming at V came to 3 bases and at J to 0 bases, leaving 10 bases not matched to a gene. Germline CDR1 reads SGDLS; CDR2 reads YYNGEE. The CDR3 loop is CASSDPIVGGSTDTQYF. CDR3 sequence (DNA): TGTGCCAGCAGCGACCCCATTGTGGGGGGGAGCACAGATACGCAGTATTTT. Combining the CDR3 with reference TRBV9 and TRBJ2-3 gives the whole variable domain DSGVTQTPKHLITATGQRVTLRCSPRSGDLSVYWYQQSLDQGLQFLIQYYNGEERAKGNILERFSAQQFPDLHSELNLSSLELGDSALYFCASSDPIVGGSTDTQYFGPGTRLTVL.

J is TRBJ2-1 and V is TRBV10-2; 11 positions agree with TRBD2. CDR1 and CDR2 (germline): WSHSY, SAAADI. V lost 6 bases, J lost 8 bases, and 6 bases stayed unmatched. This CDR3 spans 14 amino acids. The CDR3 sequence: CASRVTSGGDEQFF. In DNA form, the CDR3 reads TGCGCCAGCAGAGTTACTAGCGGGGGCGATGAGCAGTTCTTC.

Only one count was recorded for this clone. The rearrangement joins TRBV11-1 to TRBJ2-2, with a possible D match to TRBD2 (5 bases). Trimming cost V 3 bases and J 6 bases, with 11 bases left between them. The CDR3 extends over 14 amino acids. CDR1 and CDR2 from the germline V gene are SGHAT and FQDESV (reference sequence). The CDR3 sequence: CASSFGYGAGELFF. The CDR3 nucleotides read TGTGCCAGCAGCTTTGGGTACGGGGCCGGGGAGCTGTTTTTT.

The chain employs TRBV30 and TRBJ2-7; possibly TRBD1 for D (5 bases). In germline, CDR1 is GTSNPN, CDR2 SVGIG (reference sequence). V dropped 1 base and J dropped 6 bases, with 13 bases sitting between them. The CDR3 sequence is 13 residues long. CDR3 in amino acids: CAWSERGLGEQYF. The DNA for the CDR3 is TGTGCCTGGAGTGAAAGGGGCCTTGGCGAGCAGTACTTC. Combining the CDR3 with reference TRBV30 and TRBJ2-7 gives the whole variable domain SQTIHQWPATLVQPVGSPLSLECTVEGTSNPNLYWYRQAAGRGLQLLFYSVGIGQISSEVPQNLSASRPQDRQFILSSKKLLLSDSGFYLCAWSERGLGEQYFGPGTRLTVT.

This sequence joins TRBV3-1 (or the pseudogene TRBV3-2) and TRBJ1-6; TRBD1 might be the D (5 bases). V was clipped by 4 bases and J by 7 bases, with 17 bases between them. The CDR3 is 16 residues long. Germline V CDR1 and CDR2: LGHDT, YNNKEL (reference sequence). The CDR3 bases are TGTGCCAGCAGCCCCCCCGGCGGGGCTCTAAATTCACCCCTCCACTTT. Translation gives CASSPPGGALNSPLHF.

V is TRBV21-1 and J is TRBJ2-5; TRBD1, the D gene given by the table, was not confirmed from the DNA. TRBV21-1 corresponds to a pseudogene. The length of the CDR3 is 14 residues. Here the CDR3 reads CASSKEKGAETQYF. The CDR3, as DNA: TGTGCCAGCAGCAAAGAGAAAGGGGCAGAGACCCAGTACTTC.

This clone showed up just once. The V gene is TRBV5-1, the J gene TRBJ2-7; 7 bases map to TRBD2. The CDR3 contains 16 residues. Germline V gene data show CDR1 as SGHRS and CDR2 as YFSETQ. The junction had 16 bases not matched to a gene; V was cut back by 4 bases and J by 6 bases. The DNA of the CDR3 is TGCGCCAGCAGCACCGGTGGGGTGCGGGGGTCCGGCGAGCAGTACTTC. Translated: CASSTGGVRGSGEQYF.